This T cell receptor beta chain is from a study of cytotoxic CD8 clonotypes in ibrutinib-treated CLL. Study information: Included were approximately 10 relapsed/refractory and over 14 treatment-naive patients, of whom 17 were IGHV unmutated.

Here immunoSEQ multiplex PCR was the method, and the copy in TCRdb shows in-frame clones only, minus some. The data show roughly 180,000 clones, approximately 80% seen once. With 5 bases removed from V and 1 base from J, the gap between germline ends came to 12 bases. The CDR3 spans 16 residues. In germline, CDR1 is MGHRA, CDR2 YSYEKL. This sequence originates from a human donor with chronic lymphocytic leukemia. This chain links TRBV4-1 with TRBJ2-6; D gene ambiguous. The starting material was PBMCs, obtained after 24 months of ibrutinib treatment. CDR3 loop: CASSYPLRSGANVLTF. CDR3 nucleotides: TGCGCCAGCAGCTACCCCCTACGATCTGGGGCCAACGTCCTGACTTTC.